These 15 T cell receptor beta chains were all obtained from the same sample, sequenced in a study of CD8 T cells in Susac syndrome. RNA in amounts of roughly 0.5 to 1 ug was reverse transcribed with random hexamers. TCRdb re-analysed the immunoSEQ multiplex PCR reads in MiXCR, keeping a single row per CDR3 protein. The repertoire holds 170,000 or so distinct CDR3 sequences, with 90% to 95% as singletons. Source material: CD4+ T cells from PBMCs. These receptors all stem from a human donor with Susac syndrome.

The chain links TRBV7-2 to TRBJ2-1; D not resolved. Trimming pared 1 base from V and 4 bases from J, leaving 11 bases between. Germline V CDR1 and CDR2: SGHTA, FQGNSA. This CDR3 spans 15 amino acids. The CDR3 DNA reads as TGTGCCAGCAGCTTAGAGGTGGGTGTTTACAATGAGCAGTTCTTC. Translation gives CASSLEVGVYNEQFF.

The rearrangement uses TRBV12-3 or TRBV12-4 and TRBJ1-1; D is uncertain. V was pared by 5 bases and J by 0 bases, with 13 bases between. The CDR3 runs 15 residues. This CDR3 is CASSLHPSVNTEAFF. The CDR3 DNA sequence: TGTGCCAGCAGTCTCCATCCATCGGTGAACACTGAAGCTTTCTTT.

The rearrangement links TRBV12-3 or TRBV12-4 to TRBJ1-1; 8 positions agree with TRBD1. The V and J ends lost 2 bases and 3 bases, in that order; junction bases with no gene match: 2. The CDR3 has 14 amino acids. In DNA form, the CDR3 reads TGTGCCAGCAGTTTACCAGGGGGCGACACTGAAGCTTTCTTT. Protein sequence: CASSLPGGDTEAFF.

V and J are TRBV21-1 and TRBJ2-7. TRBV21-1 is noted as a pseudogene. This CDR3 has 11 amino acids. CDR3: CASSSDYEQYF. CDR3 nucleotide sequence: TGTGCCAGCAGCTCCGATTACGAGCAGTACTTC.

The rearrangement joins TRBV9 to TRBJ2-3; maybe TRBD2 (6 bases). The CDR3 consists of 15 residues. Germline CDR1 and CDR2: SGDLS and YYNGEE. V lost 0 bases and J lost 3, with 11 bases in between. This CDR3 is CASSVGVGSTDTQYF. The CDR3 DNA is TGTGCCAGCAGCGTAGGAGTCGGGAGTACAGATACGCAGTATTTT. Looking up the rest from reference TRBV9 and TRBJ2-3 gives the full variable domain: DSGVTQTPKHLITATGQRVTLRCSPRSGDLSVYWYQQSLDQGLQFLIQYYNGEERAKGNILERFSAQQFPDLHSELNLSSLELGDSALYFCASSVGVGSTDTQYFGPGTRLTVL.

CDR3 bases: TGTGCCAGCAGTTTACGGGACAGGGAGAGCTCTGAAGCTTTCTTT. Its protein product is CASSLRDRESSEAFF. This chain links TRBV28 with TRBJ1-1, with 9 bases that match TRBD1. The germline V gene has CDR1 MDHEN and CDR2 SYDVKM. V lost 2 bases, J lost 6 bases, and 7 bases stayed unmatched. The CDR3 is made up of 15 amino acids. Full variable domain (outside the CDR3, taken from reference TRBV28 and TRBJ1-1): DVKVTQSSRYLVKRTGEKVFLECVQDMDHENMFWYRQDPGLGLRLIYFSYDVKMKEKGDIPEGYSVSREKKERFSLILESASTNQTSMYLCASSLRDRESSEAFFGQGTRLTVV.

The gene calls are TRBV14 and TRBJ2-5; D is uncertain. Per germline, CDR1 SGHDN and CDR2 FVKESK. This CDR3 has 13 amino acids. Trimming removed 2 bases from V and 1 base from J, with 5 bases in between. CDR3 sequence reads: CASSQYIQETQYF. DNA for the CDR3: TGTGCCAGCAGCCAATACATCCAAGAGACCCAGTACTTC.

The chain recombines TRBV29-1 with TRBJ2-2; D perhaps matches TRBD1 (6 bases). The CDR3 sequence is 14 residues long. Germline CDR1 and CDR2: SQVTM and ANQGSEA. V was shortened by 4 bases and J by 1 base, with 10 bases between the two germline ends. This CDR3 reads CSVVTGQNTGELFF. DNA for the CDR3: TGCAGCGTTGTTACAGGGCAGAACACCGGGGAGCTGTTTTTT.

A note on this clonotype: One junction end does not reproduce the germline sequence, and a read error may be involved. CDR3 sequence (DNA): TGTGCTAGCAGCCCCAGGACAGGGGGTCGACAAGAGACCCAGTACTTC. Amino acids: CASSPRTGGRQETQYF. V usage is TRBV7-7 and J usage is TRBJ2-5, with 10 bases that match TRBD1. The CDR3 has 16 amino acids. CDR1 and CDR2 (germline): SSHAT, FNYEAQ (reference sequence).

In DNA form, the CDR3 reads TGTGCCAGCAGCGGGGGGACATCCACTGAAGCTTTCTTT. Translated: CASSGGTSTEAFF. The V call is TRBV9, the J call TRBJ1-1; weak D call: TRBD1 (6 bases). V was clipped by 3 bases and J by 4 bases, with 10 bases between them. Germline V CDR1 and CDR2: SGDLS, YYNGEE. This CDR3 region has 13 residues.

The chain recombines TRBV4-3 with TRBJ2-3, with TRBD1 identical over 8 bases. With V trimmed by 1 base and J by 3 bases, 3 bases remained unmatched. Per the germline V gene, CDR1 is LGHNA and CDR2 is YSLEER. This CDR3 is 15 amino acids long. CDR3 DNA: TGCGCCAGCAGCCAAGCCTACAGGGGGACAGATACGCAGTATTTT. Translation: CASSQAYRGTDTQYF.

Notes on this clonotype: Relative to the germline gene, one junction end is altered; a read error may explain this. This chain uses TRBV5-1 with TRBJ1-2, with 7 nucleotides matching TRBD1. Germline assignment: CDR1 SGHRS and CDR2 YFSETQ. The CDR3 runs to 14 residues. The CDR3 DNA sequence: TGCGCCAGCAGCATACCCATAGCCTCGGCGACAGGGCCCTTC. Amino acid sequence: CASSIPIASATGPF.

The chain uses TRBV20-1 and TRBJ2-7, with 8 bases lining up with TRBD2. The germline CDR1 and CDR2 sequences are DFQATT and SNEGSKA (reference sequence). V dropped 0 bases and J dropped 7; count of bases not matched to a gene: 11. The CDR3 runs 15 residues. CDR3 coding DNA: TGCAGTGCTAGAGATTTCGCGGGAGGCCAGGGGGAGCAGTACTTC. Protein: CSARDFAGGQGEQYF.

The chain is built from TRBV20-1 and TRBJ2-4; 7 bases match TRBD1. The germline V gene encodes CDR1 DFQATT and CDR2 SNEGSKA (reference sequence). J lost 1 base, V lost 5 bases, and 5 bases had no gene match. The CDR3 extends over 14 amino acids. CDR3 nucleotide sequence: TGCAGTGCTCGACAGGGAGAGGCCAAAAACATTCAGTACTTC. Protein: CSARQGEAKNIQYF.

J is TRBJ2-7 and V is TRBV12-5; D perhaps matches TRBD1 (6 bases). Germline V gene sequence: CDR1 LGHNT, CDR2 FRNRAP. The CDR3 loop spans 13 amino acids. Trimming left V 5 bases short and J 3 bases short, with 11 bases between. CDR3 sequence reads: CASGPGTYYEQYF. The CDR3 DNA sequence: TGTGCTAGTGGTCCCGGGACATACTACGAGCAGTACTTC.